This entry lists 31 T cell receptor beta chains sequenced from one sample in a study of somatic mutations in cytotoxic T cells in rheumatoid arthritis. Only in-frame clones appear in the TCRdb table, and some are missing; sequencing was by immunoSEQ multiplex PCR. Here the sample spans 20,000 to 25,000 clones, about four fifths being singletons. Sequenced material: CD8+ T cells sorted from blood. These receptors were collected from an adult with rheumatoid arthritis.

The chain links TRBV9 to TRBJ1-5; D is unresolved. CDR3 length equals 15 residues. V gave up 0 bases and J gave up 1 base, with 8 bases separating them. Germline V gene sequence: CDR1 SGDLS, CDR2 YYNGEE. The CDR3 bases are TGTGCCAGCAGCGTAGGACCGTTAAGCAATCAGCCCCAGCATTTT. Protein: CASSVGPLSNQPQHF.

The chain employs TRBV19 and TRBJ1-6; D is possibly TRBD1 (6 bases). CDR3 length: 15 amino acids. Germline V gene lookup returns CDR1 LNHDA and CDR2 SQIVND (reference sequence). The V end lost 8 bases, the J end lost 7 bases, and 18 bases lay between the germline ends. CDR3 residues: CASSVVGAKNSPLHF. The CDR3 DNA sequence: TGTGCCAGTTCGGTCGTGGGGGCGAAAAATTCACCCCTCCACTTT.

The chain couples TRBV6-4 to TRBJ2-2, with D possibly TRBD1 on 6 matching bases. Trimming left V 2 bases short and J 8 bases short, with 12 bases between. Germline values: CDR1 MRHNA, CDR2 SNTAGT. This CDR3 has 14 residues. The CDR3 spells CASSDRTAAGELFF. The CDR3 nucleotides read TGTGCCAGCAGTGACCGGACAGCCGCGGGGGAGCTGTTTTTT.

The chain combines TRBV11-2 with TRBJ2-7; possible D gene TRBD1, 6 bases. Trimming shortened V by 3 bases and J by 7 bases, and 22 bases separated the two germline ends. The germline CDR1 and CDR2 sequences are SGHAT and FQNNGV. The CDR3 covers 16 residues. CDR3 loop: CASSFSVTGVLPEQYF. DNA for the CDR3: TGTGCCAGCAGCTTCTCTGTGACAGGTGTTCTCCCTGAGCAGTACTTC.

This clone was detected once. J is TRBJ2-1 and V is TRBV7-2; 8 nucleotides line up with TRBD1. CDR3 length equals 17 residues. The trim removed 5 bases at V and 0 bases at J, leaving 9 bases unmatched. The germline V gene has CDR1 SGHTA and CDR2 FQGNSA. The CDR3 DNA reads TGTGCCAGCAGCCCCCTTCGGACAGGGAGCTCCTACAATGAGCAGTTCTTC. The encoded protein is CASSPLRTGSSYNEQFF.

The chain uses TRBV30 and TRBJ2-7, with 7 bases matching TRBD2. Germline loops: CDR1 GTSNPN, CDR2 SVGIG (reference sequence). V shed 2 bases and J 3 bases; nucleotides not matched to a gene: 7. This CDR3 is built from 14 residues. CDR3 nucleotides: TGTGCCTGGAGTCGGGGGGTAGGGGACTACGAGCAGTACTTC. Protein: CAWSRGVGDYEQYF.

The rearrangement joins TRBV13 to TRBJ2-2, with 8 bases identical to TRBD1. V lost 5 bases and J lost 7; bases outside the gene matches: 15. The CDR3 covers 17 residues. The germline V gene has CDR1 PRHDT and CDR2 FYEKMQ (reference sequence). The chain's CDR3 is CASSTGQGMFPFGELFF. In DNA form, the CDR3 reads TGTGCCAGCAGCACAGGACAGGGAATGTTCCCCTTCGGGGAGCTGTTTTTT.

The J gene is TRBJ2-1, the V gene TRBV7-9; the match to TRBD1 covers 7 bases. V trimming: 3 bases; J trimming: 8 bases; junction bases outside the gene matches: 4. In germline, CDR1 is SEHNR, CDR2 FQNEAQ (reference sequence). The CDR3 sequence is 13 residues long. The CDR3 loop is CASSLGTVDEQFF. The CDR3 bases are TGTGCCAGCAGCTTGGGGACAGTTGATGAGCAGTTCTTC.

This clone was detected only a few times. The genes are TRBV2 and TRBJ2-7; D may correspond to TRBD1 or TRBD2 (6 bases each). The CDR3 runs 14 residues. V dropped 3 bases and J dropped 3 bases, with 12 bases sitting between them. Germline V lookup: CDR1 SNHLY, CDR2 FYNNEI. CDR3 sequence (DNA): TGTGCCAGCAGTGAGAGCAGGGGAGGCTACGAGCAGTACTTC. Protein product: CASSESRGGYEQYF. The variable domain in full, with the rest retrieved from reference TRBV2 and TRBJ2-7, is EPEVTQTPSHQVTQMGQEVILRCVPISNHLYFYWYRQILGQKVEFLVSFYNNEISEKSEIFDDQFSVERPDGSNFTLKIRSTKLEDSAMYFCASSESRGGYEQYFGPGTRLTVT.

The chain is built from TRBV7-9 and TRBJ1-5, with D uncertain. Trimming removed 1 base at V and 6 bases at J, with 10 bases between. CDR3 length: 14 amino acids. CDR1 is SEHNR, CDR2 FQNEAQ, per germline (reference sequence). This CDR3 is CASSLEGFLQPQHF. The CDR3 DNA is TGTGCCAGCAGCTTAGAGGGATTCCTTCAGCCCCAGCATTTT.

The chain uses TRBV6-5 and TRBJ2-7; 11 nucleotides align to TRBD1. The CDR3 has 14 amino acids. V lost 5 bases and J lost 4; bases outside the gene matches: 4. Germline CDR1 and CDR2: MNHEY and SVGAGI. The CDR3 loop is CASSPGQGVYEQYF. CDR3 nucleotide sequence: TGTGCCAGCAGTCCGGGACAGGGGGTATACGAGCAGTACTTC.

The chain employs TRBV19 and TRBJ2-2, with D maybe TRBD2 (6 bases). Trimming took 6 bases from V and 2 from J, leaving 16 bases between them. The CDR3 covers 16 residues. Germline V lookup: CDR1 LNHDA, CDR2 SQIVND (reference sequence). CDR3 DNA sequence: TGTGCCAGTAGCGAAAACCGGGACTTAAACACCGGGGAGCTGTTTTTT. It encodes CASSENRDLNTGELFF.

The chain recombines TRBV5-1 with TRBJ2-4, with 7 bases that match TRBD1. Trimming removed 0 bases from V and 2 bases from J; junction bases left unmatched: 5. Germline loops: CDR1 SGHRS, CDR2 YFSETQ. The CDR3 length is 16 residues. CDR3 sequence (DNA): TGCGCCAGCAGCTTGGGAGACAGGGAAACCAAAAACATTCAGTACTTC. This gives the protein CASSLGDRETKNIQYF.

DNA for the CDR3: TGCGCCAGCAGCCCCTATTACAGGGGGCAAGGGGAAAAACTGTTTTTT. Protein product: CASSPYYRGQGEKLFF. J is TRBJ1-4 and V is TRBV4-1; 9 bases line up with TRBD1. V gave up 4 bases and J gave up 8 bases; unmatched junction bases: 11. Germline lookup yields CDR1 MGHRA and CDR2 YSYEKL. The length of the CDR3 is 16 residues.

The chain employs TRBV6-6 and TRBJ1-2; D is possibly TRBD1 (5 bases). The CDR3 is 16 residues long. Trimming removed 0 bases from V and 4 bases from J, with 15 bases in between. Germline V gives CDR1 MNHNY, CDR2 SVGAGI (reference sequence). CDR3 DNA sequence: TGTGCCAGCAGTTACTCACCCACGGACAAAGTCTATGGCTACACCTTC. It translates to CASSYSPTDKVYGYTF.

This clone has only a few counts. J is TRBJ2-2 and V is TRBV27; unclear D gene. Germline loops: CDR1 MNHEY, CDR2 SMNVEV (reference sequence). The CDR3 sequence is 16 residues long. Between the trimmed V and J ends, which lost 3 bases and 0 bases, there was a span of 11 bases. CDR3 loop: CASSFVGFANTGELFF. The CDR3 DNA reads TGTGCCAGCAGTTTTGTGGGATTCGCGAACACCGGGGAGCTGTTTTTT.

The chain combines TRBV10-3 with TRBJ2-7; 10 nucleotides agree with TRBD1. CDR3 length equals 14 residues. Unmatched junction bases numbered 4, after V lost 3 bases and J lost 5 bases. Germline V lookup: CDR1 ENHRY, CDR2 SYGVKD. CDR3 sequence: CAISDRGTGDEQYF. CDR3 DNA sequence: TGTGCCATCAGTGATAGAGGGACAGGGGACGAGCAGTACTTC.

The rearrangement uses TRBV4-2 and TRBJ2-1, with 10 bases that match TRBD2. There are 18 residues in the CDR3. From germline, CDR1 is LGHNA and CDR2 YNFKEQ. V dropped 0 bases and J dropped 10; count of bases not matched to a gene: 15. CDR3 sequence (DNA): TGTGCCAGCAGCCAAGATGAAGGTAGCGGGGGGCCCAGGGGGGAGCAGTTCTTC. Translated: CASSQDEGSGGPRGEQFF.

The rearrangement joins TRBV2 to TRBJ1-1; unclear D gene. V lost 4 bases and J lost 7, with 4 bases in between. CDR3 size: 10 residues. Germline V gene data show CDR1 as SNHLY and CDR2 as FYNNEI. In DNA form, the CDR3 reads TGTGCCAGCAGTGGAAGTGAAGCTTTCTTT. Amino acid sequence: CASSGSEAFF.

The rearrangement uses TRBV19 and TRBJ1-1, with 9 bases that match TRBD1. Germline V gene lookup returns CDR1 LNHDA and CDR2 SQIVND (reference sequence). J gave up 4 bases and V 5 bases, and 8 bases lay outside the gene matches. CDR3 length: 15 amino acids. For the CDR3, the DNA is TGTGCCAGTAGTGAGGGACAGGGCTCGGGCACTGAAGCTTTCTTT. Its protein is CASSEGQGSGTEAFF.

This rearrangement joins TRBV5-6 to TRBJ2-3; possibly TRBD2 for D (6 bases). CDR1 is SGHDT and CDR2 is YYEEEE in the germline V gene. The CDR3 has 16 residues. Trimming took 2 bases from V and 3 from J, leaving 16 bases between them. CDR3 in DNA: TGTGCCAGCAGCTTATTTGGGCTAGCGAGGACAGATACGCAGTATTTT. Translating gives CASSLFGLARTDTQYF.

This clone was seen a few times. The V call is TRBV9, the J call TRBJ2-7; tentatively, D is TRBD2 (6 bases). V dropped 1 base and J dropped 2 bases, with 13 bases sitting between them. The CDR3 contains 15 residues. Germline CDR1 SGDLS, CDR2 YYNGEE. This chain's CDR3 is CASSVTPGLAYEQYF. The CDR3 DNA reads as TGTGCCAGCAGCGTAACCCCGGGACTGGCCTACGAGCAGTACTTC. The variable domain in full, with the rest retrieved from reference TRBV9 and TRBJ2-7, is DSGVTQTPKHLITATGQRVTLRCSPRSGDLSVYWYQQSLDQGLQFLIQYYNGEERAKGNILERFSAQQFPDLHSELNLSSLELGDSALYFCASSVTPGLAYEQYFGPGTRLTVT.

The rearrangement links TRBV25-1 to TRBJ1-2, with 8 positions matching TRBD1. Germline values: CDR1 MGHDK, CDR2 SYGVNS. This CDR3 is built from 15 residues. V lost 5 bases and J lost 3; bases outside the gene matches: 8. CDR3 amino acids: CASSTGTGHYYGYTF. The CDR3 region has the DNA TGTGCCAGCAGTACCGGGACAGGCCATTACTATGGCTACACCTTC.

The chain carries TRBV7-9 and TRBJ2-1, with 13 bases lining up with TRBD2. With 5 bases clipped from V and 8 bases from J, the junction kept 9 bases outside the gene matches. This CDR3 has 16 amino acids. From germline, CDR1 is SEHNR and CDR2 FQNEAQ (reference sequence). The CDR3 DNA sequence: TGTGCCAGCAGCGACTCTAGACTAGCGGGAGGCCATGAGCAGTTCTTC. Amino acids: CASSDSRLAGGHEQFF. Full variable domain (remainder filled in from reference TRBV7-9 and TRBJ2-1): DTGVSQNPRHKITKRGQNVTFRCDPISEHNRLYWYRQTLGQGPEFLTYFQNEAQLEKSRLLSDRFSAERPKGSFSTLEIQRTEQGDSAMYLCASSDSRLAGGHEQFFGPGTRLTVL.

The sample holds one count of this clone. The chain uses TRBV2 and TRBJ2-1; D ambiguous. The germline V gene has CDR1 SNHLY and CDR2 FYNNEI. Between the trimmed V and J ends, which lost 1 base and 3 bases, there was a span of 4 bases. This CDR3 has 13 residues. The CDR3 region is CASSEVGYNEQFF. DNA of the CDR3: TGTGCCAGCAGTGAAGTTGGCTACAATGAGCAGTTCTTC. Full variable domain (outside the CDR3, taken from reference TRBV2 and TRBJ2-1): EPEVTQTPSHQVTQMGQEVILRCVPISNHLYFYWYRQILGQKVEFLVSFYNNEISEKSEIFDDQFSVERPDGSNFTLKIRSTKLEDSAMYFCASSEVGYNEQFFGPGTRLTVL.

The genes are TRBV5-8 and TRBJ1-1, with TRBD1 as a possible D gene (6 bases). Trimming took off 0 bases at V and 0 bases at J, with 15 bases between the two ends. Germline CDR1 SGHTS, CDR2 YDEGEE. CDR3 length equals 17 residues. CDR3 nucleotide sequence: TGTGCCAGCAGCTTGGCTACGGGTCGGGACATGAACACTGAAGCTTTCTTT. Encoded protein: CASSLATGRDMNTEAFF. The full variable domain, its missing parts supplied by reference TRBV5-8 and TRBJ1-1, is EAGVTQSPTHLIKTRGQQATLRCSPISGHTSVYWYQQALGLGLQFLLWYDEGEERNRGNFPPRFSGRQFPNYSSELNVNALELEDSALYLCASSLATGRDMNTEAFFGQGTRLTVV.

This clone was observed a single time. CDR3 protein: CASSSGPPIAENTEAFF. The CDR3 coding sequence is TGTGCCAGCAGCTCCGGCCCCCCAATAGCGGAGAACACTGAAGCTTTCTTT. This chain uses TRBV7-9 with TRBJ1-1; D is uncertain. The CDR3 is made up of 17 amino acids. V was trimmed by 4 bases and J by 1 base, leaving 19 bases between them. The germline CDR1 and CDR2 sequences are SEHNR and FQNEAQ (reference sequence). Based on the CDR3 plus reference TRBV7-9 and TRBJ1-1, the full variable domain is DTGVSQNPRHKITKRGQNVTFRCDPISEHNRLYWYRQTLGQGPEFLTYFQNEAQLEKSRLLSDRFSAERPKGSFSTLEIQRTEQGDSAMYLCASSSGPPIAENTEAFFGQGTRLTVV.

This clone occurred a few times. Here the CDR3 DNA reads TGTGCCAGCAGCTTGAGACTAGCCTACGAGCAGTACTTC. Translating gives CASSLRLAYEQYF. V usage is TRBV5-6 and J usage is TRBJ2-7, with a tentative D call TRBD2 (6 bases). The CDR3 covers 13 residues. Looked up from germline, CDR1 is SGHDT and CDR2 is YYEEEE. Trimming left V 1 base short and J 2 bases short, with 7 bases between.

The chain has TRBV29-1 and TRBJ1-1; the D gene is possibly TRBD1 (6 bases). The germline CDR1 and CDR2 sequences are SQVTM and ANQGSEA. Deletions cut 6 bases from V and 2 bases from J, with 22 bases between. This CDR3 is 16 amino acids long. DNA of the CDR3: TGCAGCGTAACACAGGGCCCAAGCGCTCTCAACACTGAAGCTTTCTTT. Amino acids: CSVTQGPSALNTEAFF.

This sequence joins TRBV5-1 and TRBJ2-7; 11 bases are shared with TRBD1. Germline trimming cut 3 bases from V and 2 bases from J; bases unmatched to any gene: 1. Germline V lookup: CDR1 SGHRS, CDR2 YFSETQ. The CDR3 consists of 14 residues. CDR3 bases: TGCGCCAGCAGCTCGGGACAGGGGGCCTACGAGCAGTACTTC. Protein: CASSSGQGAYEQYF.

The chain joins TRBV4-1 to TRBJ2-1; 9 bases agree with TRBD2. Germline V CDR1 and CDR2: MGHRA, YSYEKL. The CDR3 sequence is 16 residues long. V was pared by 2 bases and J by 5 bases, with 7 bases of the junction left unmatched. The CDR3 region has the DNA TGCGCCAGCAGCCAAAGACTAGCGGAAACACACAATGAGCAGTTCTTC. Protein: CASSQRLAETHNEQFF.